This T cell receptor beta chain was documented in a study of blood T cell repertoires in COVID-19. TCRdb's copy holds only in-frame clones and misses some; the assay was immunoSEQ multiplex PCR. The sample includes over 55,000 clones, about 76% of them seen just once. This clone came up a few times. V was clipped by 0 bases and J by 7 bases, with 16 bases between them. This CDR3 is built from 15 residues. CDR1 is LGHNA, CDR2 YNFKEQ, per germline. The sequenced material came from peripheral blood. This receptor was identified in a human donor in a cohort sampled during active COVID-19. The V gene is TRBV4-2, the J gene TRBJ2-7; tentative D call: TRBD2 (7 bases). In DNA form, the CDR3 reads TGTGCCAGCAGCCAAGAGGACGGGGGGCTCTGGGAGCAGTACTTC. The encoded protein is CASSQEDGGLWEQYF.